Given below is one T cell receptor beta chain in context. Its target is not known. 13 Jbeta primers and 60 Vbeta primers were used for the PCR. Produced via immunoSEQ multiplex PCR; TCRdb's table is partial and in-frame only. The table records about 150,000 clones, around 82% of them present only once. This sample stems from a study of cytomegalovirus exposure and HLA in healthy donors. Whole-study findings and limits: In terms of immune exposure information, only CMV serostatus was available.

Germline V gene sequence: CDR1 MNHNS, CDR2 SASEGT. This CDR3 is built from 16 residues. V lost 1 base to trimming and J lost 7 bases, with 17 bases between them. Sequencing was performed on PBMCs. The source of this sequence is a woman aged 50 to 60 in good health and CMV-seropositive. The rearrangement joins TRBV6-1 to TRBJ2-1; possibly TRBD2 for D (7 bases). CDR3 in amino acids: CASSEVVRGGLNEQFF. CDR3 sequence (DNA): TGTGCCAGCAGTGAAGTGGTTAGGGGGGGCTTGAATGAGCAGTTCTTC.